One TCR beta chain is described in this entry. Generated by immunoSEQ multiplex PCR, the TCRdb table keeps only in-frame clones and is missing some. The sample has nearly 95,000 clones, about 80% seen once. These data come from a study of blood T cell repertoires in COVID-19. Across the study: Both acute and convalescent COVID-19 samples were obtained from the United States, Italy and Spain.

The sequence came from a human donor in a cohort sampled during active COVID-19. The specimen was peripheral blood.

The CDR3 region has the DNA TGTGCCAGCAGCTTACTCAGCGGACAGGGTTTGATATCCTACAATGAGCAGTTCTTC. Translated: CASSLLSGQGLISYNEQFF. This chain connects TRBV7-9 to TRBJ2-1; 8 positions match TRBD1. CDR1 is SEHNR, CDR2 FQNEAQ, per germline (reference sequence). Trimming at V came to 2 bases and at J to 1 base, leaving 13 bases not matched to a gene. The CDR3 extends over 19 amino acids.